This T cell receptor (beta chain) comes out of a study of early T cells in non-severe SARS-CoV-2 infection. Across the study: Sequencing targeted bulk RNA from unsorted whole blood, leaving chains unpaired. General study results and limits: Lookups in VDJdb leaned toward anti-spike CD8 responses and missed private and CD4 specificities.

This clonotype has a handful of counts. As yet, its antigen is unknown. The TCR library protocol was used to attach unique molecular identifiers. These identifiers were attached to individual cDNA molecules. TCRdb called the 5' RACE reads again in MiXCR, with one record for every CDR3 protein. The profile covers approximately 70,000 distinct CDR3 sequences, with around 5% appearing a single time and 7.3% taken by the ten largest. This sequence originates from an adult who was a healthcare worker with PCR-confirmed SARS-CoV-2 infection or an uninfected control (not recorded which). Material: whole blood, obtained at baseline.

The CDR3 bases are TGCGCCAGCAGCCAAAGGACTAGCGGGAGGGAGGATACGCAGTATTTT. Translated: CASSQRTSGREDTQYF. V and J are TRBV4-1 and TRBJ2-3, with 15 bases aligning to TRBD2. Looked up from germline, CDR1 is MGHRA and CDR2 is YSYEKL. The CDR3 consists of 16 residues. With 2 bases clipped from V and 6 bases from J, the junction kept 3 bases outside the gene matches.